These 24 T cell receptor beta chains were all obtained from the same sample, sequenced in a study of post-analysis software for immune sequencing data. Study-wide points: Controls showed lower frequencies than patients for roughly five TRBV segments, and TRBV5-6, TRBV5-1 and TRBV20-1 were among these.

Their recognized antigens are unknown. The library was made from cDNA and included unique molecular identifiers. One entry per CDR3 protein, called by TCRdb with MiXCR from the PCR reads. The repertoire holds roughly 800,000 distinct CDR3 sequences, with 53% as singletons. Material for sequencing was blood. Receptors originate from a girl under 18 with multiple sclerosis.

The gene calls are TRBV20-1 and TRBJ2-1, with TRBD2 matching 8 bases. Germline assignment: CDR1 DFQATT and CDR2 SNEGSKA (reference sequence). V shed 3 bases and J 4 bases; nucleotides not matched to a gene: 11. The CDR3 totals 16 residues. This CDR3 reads CSARGDSLAGYNEQFF. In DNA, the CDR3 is TGCAGTGCTAGGGGGGACTCCTTAGCGGGATACAATGAGCAGTTCTTC.

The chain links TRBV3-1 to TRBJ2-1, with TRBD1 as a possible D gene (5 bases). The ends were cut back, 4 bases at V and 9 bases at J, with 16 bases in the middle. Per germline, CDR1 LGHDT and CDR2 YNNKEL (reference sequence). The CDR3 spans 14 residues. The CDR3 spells CASSPRASNGEQFF. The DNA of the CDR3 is TGTGCCAGCAGCCCCAGGGCTTCGAATGGTGAGCAGTTCTTC.

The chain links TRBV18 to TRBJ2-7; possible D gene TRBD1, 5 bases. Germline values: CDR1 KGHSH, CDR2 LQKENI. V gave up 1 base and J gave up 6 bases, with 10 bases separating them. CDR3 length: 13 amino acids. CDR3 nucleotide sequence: TGTGCCAGCTCACCACTAGGGGATCCCGAGCAGTACTTC. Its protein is CASSPLGDPEQYF.

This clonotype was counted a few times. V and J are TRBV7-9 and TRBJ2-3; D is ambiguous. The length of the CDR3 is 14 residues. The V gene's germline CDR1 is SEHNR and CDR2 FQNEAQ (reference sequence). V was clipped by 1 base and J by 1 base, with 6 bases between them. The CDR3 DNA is TGTGCCAGCAGCTTAGATCTTCGCACAGATACGCAGTATTTT. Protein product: CASSLDLRTDTQYF.

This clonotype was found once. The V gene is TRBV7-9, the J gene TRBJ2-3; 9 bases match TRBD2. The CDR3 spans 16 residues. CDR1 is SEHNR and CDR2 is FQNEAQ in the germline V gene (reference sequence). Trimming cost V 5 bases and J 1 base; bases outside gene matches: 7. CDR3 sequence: CASSHPRLAGTDTQYF. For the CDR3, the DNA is TGTGCCAGCAGCCACCCGCGACTAGCGGGCACAGATACGCAGTATTTT.

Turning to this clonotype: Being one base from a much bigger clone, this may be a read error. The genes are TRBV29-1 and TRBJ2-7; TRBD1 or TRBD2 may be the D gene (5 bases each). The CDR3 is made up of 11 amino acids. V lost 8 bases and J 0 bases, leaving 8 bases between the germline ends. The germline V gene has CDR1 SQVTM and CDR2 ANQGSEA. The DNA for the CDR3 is TGCAGCATTGGGGGCTCCTACGAGCAGTACTTC. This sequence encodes CSIGGSYEQYF.

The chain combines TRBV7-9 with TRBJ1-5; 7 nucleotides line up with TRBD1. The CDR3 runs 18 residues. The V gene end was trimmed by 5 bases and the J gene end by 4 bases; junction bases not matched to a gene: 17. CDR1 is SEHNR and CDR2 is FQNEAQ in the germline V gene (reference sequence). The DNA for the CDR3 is TGTGCCAGCAGCGACAACAAAGGGACAGACCCTGGAAATCAGCCCCAGCATTTT. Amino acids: CASSDNKGTDPGNQPQHF.

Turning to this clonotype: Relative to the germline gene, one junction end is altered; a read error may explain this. The CDR3 coding sequence is TGCGCCAGCAGCTCCATAGCGGGACGATACAATGAGCGGTTCTTC. Its translation is CASSSIAGRYNERFF. This sequence joins TRBV5-1 and TRBJ2-1, with 8 bases aligning to TRBD2. This CDR3 comprises 15 residues. Looked up from germline, CDR1 is SGHRS and CDR2 is YFSETQ.

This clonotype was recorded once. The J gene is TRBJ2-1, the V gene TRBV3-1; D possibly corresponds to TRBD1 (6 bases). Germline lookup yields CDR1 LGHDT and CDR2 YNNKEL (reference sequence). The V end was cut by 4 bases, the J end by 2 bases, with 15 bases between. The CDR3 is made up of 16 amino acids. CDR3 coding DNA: TGTGCCAGCAGCCTACTGGCGGACAGACCCTACAATGAGCAGTTCTTC. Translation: CASSLLADRPYNEQFF.

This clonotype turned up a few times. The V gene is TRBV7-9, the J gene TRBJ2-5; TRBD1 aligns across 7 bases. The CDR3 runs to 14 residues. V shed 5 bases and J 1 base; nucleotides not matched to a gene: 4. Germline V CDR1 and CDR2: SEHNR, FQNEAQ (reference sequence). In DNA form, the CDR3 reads TGTGCCAGCAGCATTTGGGACAGCCAAGAGACCCAGTACTTC. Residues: CASSIWDSQETQYF.

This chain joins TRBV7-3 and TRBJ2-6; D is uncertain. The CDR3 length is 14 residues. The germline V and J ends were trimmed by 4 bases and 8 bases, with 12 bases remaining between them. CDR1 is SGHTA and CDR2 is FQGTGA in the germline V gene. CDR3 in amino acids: CASSSLSSSNVLTF. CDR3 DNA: TGTGCCAGCAGCTCCCTTAGCAGCTCCAACGTCCTGACTTTC.

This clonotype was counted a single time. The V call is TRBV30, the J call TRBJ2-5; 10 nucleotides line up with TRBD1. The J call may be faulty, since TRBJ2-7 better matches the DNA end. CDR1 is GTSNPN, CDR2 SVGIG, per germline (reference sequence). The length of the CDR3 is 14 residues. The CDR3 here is CAWDKRDRGYEQYF. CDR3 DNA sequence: TGTGCCTGGGACAAGCGGGACAGGGGTTACGAGCAGTACTTC.

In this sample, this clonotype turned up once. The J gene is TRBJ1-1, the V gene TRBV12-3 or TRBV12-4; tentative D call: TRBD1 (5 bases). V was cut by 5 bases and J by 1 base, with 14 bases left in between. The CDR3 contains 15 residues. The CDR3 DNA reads TGTGCCAGCAGTCCTTGGGGACGGAAGAACACTGAAGCTTTCTTT. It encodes CASSPWGRKNTEAFF.

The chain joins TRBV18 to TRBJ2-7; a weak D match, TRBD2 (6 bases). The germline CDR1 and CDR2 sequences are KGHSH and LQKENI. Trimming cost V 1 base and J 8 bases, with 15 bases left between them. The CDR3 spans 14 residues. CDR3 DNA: TGTGCCAGCTCACCACGCGACGGGCGGGGCAAGCAGTACTTC. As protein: CASSPRDGRGKQYF.

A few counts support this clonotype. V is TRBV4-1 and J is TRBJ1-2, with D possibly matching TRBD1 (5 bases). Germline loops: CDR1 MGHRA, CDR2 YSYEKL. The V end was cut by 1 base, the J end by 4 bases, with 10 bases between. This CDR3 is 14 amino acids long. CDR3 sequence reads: CASSQGGVSYGYTF. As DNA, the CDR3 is TGCGCCAGCAGCCAAGGGGGGGTCTCCTATGGCTACACCTTC.

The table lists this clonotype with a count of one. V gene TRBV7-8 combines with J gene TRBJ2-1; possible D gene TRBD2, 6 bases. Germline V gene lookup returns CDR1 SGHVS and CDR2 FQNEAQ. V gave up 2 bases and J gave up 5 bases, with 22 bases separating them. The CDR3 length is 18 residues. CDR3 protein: CASSLRVGGVSRNNEQFF. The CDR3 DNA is TGTGCCAGCAGCTTAAGGGTGGGAGGAGTGAGTAGAAACAATGAGCAGTTCTTC.

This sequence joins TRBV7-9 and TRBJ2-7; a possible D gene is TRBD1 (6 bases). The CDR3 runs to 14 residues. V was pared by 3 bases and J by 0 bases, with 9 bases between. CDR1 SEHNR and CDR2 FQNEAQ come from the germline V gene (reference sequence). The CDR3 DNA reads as TGTGCCAGCAGCTTTGTACAGGGCTCCTACGAGCAGTACTTC. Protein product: CASSFVQGSYEQYF.

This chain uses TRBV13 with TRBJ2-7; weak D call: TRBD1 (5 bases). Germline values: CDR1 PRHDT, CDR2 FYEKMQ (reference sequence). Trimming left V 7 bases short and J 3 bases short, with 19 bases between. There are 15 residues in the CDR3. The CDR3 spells CASTTGFGADYEQYF. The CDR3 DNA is TGTGCCAGCACAACCGGTTTTGGGGCGGACTACGAGCAGTACTTC.

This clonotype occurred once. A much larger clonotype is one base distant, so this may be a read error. CDR3 nucleotides: TGTGCCAGCAGCCCGGGACCTAACTATGGCTGCACCTTC. It encodes CASSPGPNYGCTF. V usage is TRBV7-8 and J usage is TRBJ1-2; D is possibly TRBD1 (5 bases). Per the germline V gene, CDR1 is SGHVS and CDR2 is FQNEAQ. The CDR3 has 13 amino acids.

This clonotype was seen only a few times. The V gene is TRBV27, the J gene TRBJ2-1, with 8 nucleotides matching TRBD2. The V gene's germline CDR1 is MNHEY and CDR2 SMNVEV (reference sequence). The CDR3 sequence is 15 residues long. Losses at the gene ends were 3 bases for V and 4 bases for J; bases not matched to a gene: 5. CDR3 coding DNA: TGTGCCAGCAGTTTCTCACTAGCGGTATACAATGAGCAGTTCTTC. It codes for CASSFSLAVYNEQFF.

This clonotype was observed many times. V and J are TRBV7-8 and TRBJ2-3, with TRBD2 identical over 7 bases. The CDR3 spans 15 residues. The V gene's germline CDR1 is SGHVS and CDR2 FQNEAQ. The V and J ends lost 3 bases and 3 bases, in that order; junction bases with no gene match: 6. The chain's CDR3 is CASSFIAGGTDTQYF. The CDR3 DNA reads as TGTGCCAGCAGCTTTATAGCGGGTGGGACAGATACGCAGTATTTT.

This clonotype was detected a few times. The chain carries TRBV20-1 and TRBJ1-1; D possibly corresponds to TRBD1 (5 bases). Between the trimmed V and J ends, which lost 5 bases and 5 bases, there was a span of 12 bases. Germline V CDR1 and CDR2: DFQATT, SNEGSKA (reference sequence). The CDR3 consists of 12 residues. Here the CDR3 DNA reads TGCAGTGCTCCTCGGGGGACGACTGAAGCTTTCTTT. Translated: CSAPRGTTEAFF.

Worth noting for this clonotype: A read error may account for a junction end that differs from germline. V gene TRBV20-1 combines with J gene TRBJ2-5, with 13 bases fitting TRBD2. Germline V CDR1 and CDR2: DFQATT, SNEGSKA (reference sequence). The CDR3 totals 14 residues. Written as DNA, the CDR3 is TGCAGTGCGAGAGGGACTAGCGGGGAAGAGACCCAGTACTTC. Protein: CSARGTSGEETQYF.

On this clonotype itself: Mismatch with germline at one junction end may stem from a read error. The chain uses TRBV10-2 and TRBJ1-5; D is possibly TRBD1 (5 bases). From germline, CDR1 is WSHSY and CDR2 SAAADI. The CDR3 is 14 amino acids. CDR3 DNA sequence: TGCGTCAGCAGGGATCGGGGATATTCTCAGCCCCAGCATTTT. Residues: CVSRDRGYSQPQHF.